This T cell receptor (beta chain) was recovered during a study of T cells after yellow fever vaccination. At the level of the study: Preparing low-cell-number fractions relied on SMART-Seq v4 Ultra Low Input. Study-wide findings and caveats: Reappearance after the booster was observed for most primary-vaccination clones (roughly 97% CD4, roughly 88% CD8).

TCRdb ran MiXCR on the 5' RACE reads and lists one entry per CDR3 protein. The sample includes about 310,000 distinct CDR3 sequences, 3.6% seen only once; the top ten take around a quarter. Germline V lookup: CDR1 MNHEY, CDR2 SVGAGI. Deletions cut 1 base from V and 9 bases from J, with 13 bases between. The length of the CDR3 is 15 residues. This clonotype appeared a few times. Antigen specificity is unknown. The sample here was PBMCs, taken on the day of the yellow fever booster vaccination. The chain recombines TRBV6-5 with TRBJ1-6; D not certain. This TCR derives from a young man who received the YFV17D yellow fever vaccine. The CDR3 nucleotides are TGTGCCAGCAGTTACTATTTCAGGACCGGTTCACCCCTCCACTTT. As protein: CASSYYFRTGSPLHF.